This T cell receptor (beta chain) was obtained from a study of blood T cells in healthy people across ages. In regard to this clonotype: The antigen is not known.

Trimming left V 5 bases short and J 6 bases short, with 15 bases between. The CDR3 loop spans 14 amino acids. With a J-beta primer mix and a sample-barcoded 5' primer, a second PCR ran about 7 to 12 cycles. TCRdb fed the 5' RACE reads into MiXCR, producing one record per CDR3 protein. This sample has over a million distinct CDR3 sequences, with about 42% found just once. Overall study findings and caveats: It was held that diversity estimates obtained from one million T cells represented underestimates. Age showed a roughly linear inverse relationship with TCR beta diversity per million T cells.

The TCR was taken from a young woman in good health. The chain couples TRBV12-3 or TRBV12-4 to TRBJ2-3; D tentatively reads TRBD1 or TRBD2 (6 bases each). Sequences were obtained from blood. The CDR3 spells CASSNRGLADTQYF. In DNA form, the CDR3 reads TGTGCCAGCAGTAACCGGGGGCTAGCGGATACGCAGTATTTT.